Sequencing of this TCR beta chain was carried out in a study of siplizumab effects on memory and regulatory T cells. Broader study findings: Researchers could not give a naive or memory phenotype to roughly 80-95% of proliferating CD4+ or CD8+ clones.

Trimming at V came to 4 bases and at J to 5 bases, leaving 1 base not matched to a gene. This CDR3 comprises 15 residues. CDR1 is MNHEY and CDR2 is SVGAGI in the germline V gene. Assayed TCR templates numbered about 10^5 for each sample. TCRdb keeps only in-frame clones here, not all; method: immunoSEQ multiplex PCR. This sample yields fewer than 70,000 clones, of which approximately 88% are seen a single time; about 1.7% belongs to the top ten. The count of this clone is one. What it binds is not known. This TCR was sampled from a human donor in good health. Sequencing was performed on Tregs sorted from blood. V usage is TRBV6-5 and J usage is TRBJ2-1; 14 bases agree with TRBD2. CDR3 sequence: CASSSGLAGDNEQFF. The CDR3 DNA reads as TGTGCCAGCAGTTCGGGACTAGCGGGAGACAATGAGCAGTTCTTC.